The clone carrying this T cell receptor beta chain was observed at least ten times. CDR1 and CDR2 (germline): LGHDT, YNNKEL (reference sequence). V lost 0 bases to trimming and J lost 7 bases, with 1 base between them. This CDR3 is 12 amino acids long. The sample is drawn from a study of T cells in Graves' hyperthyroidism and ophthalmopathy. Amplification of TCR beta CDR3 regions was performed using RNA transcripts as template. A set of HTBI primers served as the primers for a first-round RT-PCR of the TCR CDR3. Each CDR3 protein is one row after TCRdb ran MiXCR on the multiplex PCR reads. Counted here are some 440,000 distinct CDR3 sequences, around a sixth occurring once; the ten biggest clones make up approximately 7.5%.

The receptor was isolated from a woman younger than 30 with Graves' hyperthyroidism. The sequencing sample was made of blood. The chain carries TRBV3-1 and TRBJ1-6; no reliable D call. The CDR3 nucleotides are TGTGCCAGCAGCCAAGACAATTCACCCCTCCACTTT. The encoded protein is CASSQDNSPLHF.